This T cell receptor (beta chain) was retrieved from a study of control samples from healthy donors and cancer patients. The ends were cut back, 2 bases at V and 4 bases at J, with 14 bases in the middle. The V gene's germline CDR1 is SGHTA and CDR2 FQGNSA. CDR3 size: 16 residues. Produced via immunoSEQ multiplex PCR; TCRdb's table is partial and in-frame only. The repertoire consists of tens of thousands of clones, with 86% occurring once and the leading ten covering around 1.3%. This clone is a singleton in its sample. This receptor was identified in a woman in her forties or fifties in good health. Sequences were obtained from blood. The chain has TRBV7-2 and TRBJ1-4; D is perhaps TRBD1 (5 bases). CDR3 residues: CASSLLMGVGNEKLFF. In nucleotides, the CDR3 is TGTGCCAGCAGCTTATTGATGGGGGTTGGTAATGAAAAACTGTTTTTT. Full variable domain (remainder filled in from reference TRBV7-2 and TRBJ1-4): GAGVSQSPSNKVTEKGKDVELRCDPISGHTALYWYRQSLGQGLEFLIYFQGNSAPDKSGLPSDRFSAERTGGSVSTLTIQRTQQEDSAVYLCASSLLMGVGNEKLFFGSGTQLSVL.